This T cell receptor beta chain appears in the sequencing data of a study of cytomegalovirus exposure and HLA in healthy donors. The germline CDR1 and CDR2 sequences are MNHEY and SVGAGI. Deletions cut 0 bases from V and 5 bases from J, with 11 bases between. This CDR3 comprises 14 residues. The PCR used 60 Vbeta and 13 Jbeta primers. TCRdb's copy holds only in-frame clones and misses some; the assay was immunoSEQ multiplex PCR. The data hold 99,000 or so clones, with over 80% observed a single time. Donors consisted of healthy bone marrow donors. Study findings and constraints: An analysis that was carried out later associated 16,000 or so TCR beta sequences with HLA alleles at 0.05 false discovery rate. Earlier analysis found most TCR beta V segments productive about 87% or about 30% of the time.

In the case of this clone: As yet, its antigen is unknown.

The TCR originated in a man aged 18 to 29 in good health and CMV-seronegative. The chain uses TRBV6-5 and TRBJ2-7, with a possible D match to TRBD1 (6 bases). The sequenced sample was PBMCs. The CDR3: CASSYSTQGNEQYF. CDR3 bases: TGTGCCAGCAGTTACTCGACGCAGGGGAACGAGCAGTACTTC.